The sequence of this T cell receptor beta chain was determined in a study of OX40 agonist ivuxolimab in advanced cancers. General study results and limits: Partial responders at 0.1-3.0 mg/kg had among the lowest clonal expansion.

This clone was observed once. Its antigen is currently unknown. CDR3 size: 14 residues. The V and J ends lost 5 bases and 4 bases respectively, with 12 bases between them. Germline V gene data show CDR1 as LNHDA and CDR2 as SQIVND (reference sequence). Libraries were prepared by immunoSEQ multiplex PCR; TCRdb keeps only in-frame clonotypes and omits some of them. The sample has roughly 93,000 clones; approximately 84% are singletons. The J gene is TRBJ2-1, the V gene TRBV19; D may be TRBD1 (6 bases). This TCR came from an adult with an advanced solid tumor such as melanoma, head and neck, liver or kidney cancer. The sequencing used CD4+ or CD8+ T cells sorted from blood, collected in a trial of the OX40 agonist ivuxolimab. The CDR3 here is CASSPRTAYNEQFF. The CDR3 DNA sequence: TGTGCCAGTAGTCCCCGGACAGCTTACAATGAGCAGTTCTTC.